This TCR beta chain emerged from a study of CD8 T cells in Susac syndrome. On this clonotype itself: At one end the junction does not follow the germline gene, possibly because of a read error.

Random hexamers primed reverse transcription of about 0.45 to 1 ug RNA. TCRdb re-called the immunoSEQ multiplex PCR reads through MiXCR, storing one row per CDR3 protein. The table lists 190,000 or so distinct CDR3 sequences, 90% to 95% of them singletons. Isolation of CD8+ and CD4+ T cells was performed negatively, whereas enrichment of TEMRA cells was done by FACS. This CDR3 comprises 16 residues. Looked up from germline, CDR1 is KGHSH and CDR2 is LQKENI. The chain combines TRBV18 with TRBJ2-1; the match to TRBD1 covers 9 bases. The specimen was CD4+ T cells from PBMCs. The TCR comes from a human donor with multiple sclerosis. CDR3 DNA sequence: TGTGCCAGCTCTCCACCGGGACAGGGCCCCTACAATGAGCAGTTCTTC. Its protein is CASSPPGQGPYNEQFF.